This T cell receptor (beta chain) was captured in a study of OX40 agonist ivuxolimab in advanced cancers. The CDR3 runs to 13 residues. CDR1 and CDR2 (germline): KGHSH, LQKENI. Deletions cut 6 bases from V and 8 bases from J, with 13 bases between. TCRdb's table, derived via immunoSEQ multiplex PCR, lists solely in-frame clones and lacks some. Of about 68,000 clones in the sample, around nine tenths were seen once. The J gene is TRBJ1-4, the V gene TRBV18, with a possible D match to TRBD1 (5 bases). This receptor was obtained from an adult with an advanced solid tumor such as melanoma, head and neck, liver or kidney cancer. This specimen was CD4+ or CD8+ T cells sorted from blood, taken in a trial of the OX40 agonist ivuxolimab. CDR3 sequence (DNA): TGTGCCAGCTCTCGTGGGACGGGAGAAAAACTGTTTTTT. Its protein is CASSRGTGEKLFF.